The 31 T cell receptor beta chains listed next were all sequenced from one sample in a study of blood T cell repertoires in COVID-19. This table comes from immunoSEQ multiplex PCR, and its TCRdb copy is limited to in-frame clones, with some not included. The profile shows over 300,000 clones, roughly 89% of them singletons. The specimen was peripheral blood. These receptors were taken from a man between 18 and 29 years old with active or convalescent COVID-19.

This chain links TRBV28 with TRBJ2-1; a possible D gene is TRBD2 (5 bases). Trimming took 4 bases from V and 4 from J, leaving 11 bases between them. The CDR3 covers 14 residues. CDR1 is MDHEN and CDR2 is SYDVKM in the germline V gene. This CDR3 reads CASSYRGLYNEQFF. The CDR3 coding sequence is TGTGCCAGCAGTTATCGGGGTTTATACAATGAGCAGTTCTTC.

V is TRBV9 and J is TRBJ2-4, with 9 bases fitting TRBD2. V gave up 4 bases and J gave up 0 bases; unmatched junction bases: 17. The germline CDR1 and CDR2 sequences are SGDLS and YYNGEE. This CDR3 comprises 20 residues. CDR3 bases: TGTGCCAGCAGCACCCCGGGGGGGGTAGCGGGGGCCCTAGCCAAAAACATTCAGTACTTC. This gives the protein CASSTPGGVAGALAKNIQYF.

The CDR3 loop is CASSARQASNEKLFF. The CDR3 region has the DNA TGTGCCAGCAGTGCCAGACAGGCCAGTAATGAAAAACTGTTTTTT. The chain couples TRBV28 to TRBJ1-4, with a possible D match to TRBD1 (6 bases). With 5 bases removed from V and 4 bases from J, the gap between germline ends came to 14 bases. The germline gives CDR1 MDHEN, CDR2 SYDVKM. This CDR3 contains 15 residues.

V usage is TRBV9 and J usage is TRBJ2-7; perhaps TRBD2 as D (6 bases). The V gene's germline CDR1 is SGDLS and CDR2 YYNGEE. Trimming cost V 0 bases and J 6 bases, with 10 bases left between them. The CDR3 runs 13 residues. CDR3 nucleotides: TGTGCCAGCAGCGTAGTCGTCGGGAGCGAGCAGTACTTC. This translates into CASSVVVGSEQYF.

V and J are TRBV5-1 and TRBJ2-1, with D unresolved. This CDR3 contains 15 residues. With 1 base removed from V and 2 bases from J, the gap between germline ends came to 10 bases. From germline, CDR1 is SGHRS and CDR2 YFSETQ. The CDR3 DNA reads as TGCGCCAGCAGCTTGAGGTCGGGTGCCTACAATGAGCAGTTCTTC. Translated, it gives CASSLRSGAYNEQFF. Full variable domain (remainder filled in from reference TRBV5-1 and TRBJ2-1): KAGVTQTPRYLIKTRGQQVTLSCSPISGHRSVSWYQQTPGQGLQFLFEYFSETQRNKGNFPGRFSGRQFSNSRSEMNVSTLELGDSALYLCASSLRSGAYNEQFFGPGTRLTVL.

This clone was seen once. This sequence joins TRBV2 and TRBJ1-4; 7 bases line up with TRBD1. The CDR3 loop spans 15 amino acids. The V gene's germline CDR1 is SNHLY and CDR2 FYNNEI. V shed 5 bases, J shed 4 bases, and the junction held 7 bases outside the gene matches. CDR3 region: CASSPWDSFNEKLFF. The CDR3 coding sequence is TGTGCCAGCAGTCCCTGGGACAGTTTTAATGAAAAACTGTTTTTT.

This chain joins TRBV28 and TRBJ2-5, with D possibly being TRBD2 (5 bases). Looked up from germline, CDR1 is MDHEN and CDR2 is SYDVKM. Trimming pared 1 base from V and 4 bases from J, leaving 10 bases between. CDR3 length equals 14 residues. The CDR3 reads CASSLLYGGETQYF. DNA of the CDR3: TGTGCCAGCAGTTTATTGTACGGAGGAGAGACCCAGTACTTC.

The CDR3 DNA reads TGTGCCAGTAGTGAACAGGGGTTGGGGAACACTGAAGCTTTCTTT. Translation: CASSEQGLGNTEAFF. The chain couples TRBV19 to TRBJ1-1, with 7 bases identical to TRBD1. Germline V gives CDR1 LNHDA, CDR2 SQIVND (reference sequence). This CDR3 contains 15 residues. V shed 5 bases and J 1 base; nucleotides not matched to a gene: 7.

The rearrangement joins TRBV5-1 to TRBJ2-5, with 9 bases that match TRBD2. After removal of 4 bases from V and 5 bases from J, the junction contained 3 bases not matched to a gene. The CDR3 extends over 13 amino acids. CDR1 is SGHRS and CDR2 is YFSETQ in the germline V gene. CDR3 sequence reads: CASSLAGRETQYF. As DNA, the CDR3 is TGCGCCAGCAGCCTAGCGGGGCGGGAGACCCAGTACTTC.

The rearrangement joins TRBV28 to TRBJ1-4, with D possibly TRBD1 on 5 matching bases. CDR3 length equals 11 residues. CDR1 and CDR2 (germline): MDHEN, SYDVKM. V lost 7 bases, J lost 8 bases, and 8 bases lay in between. CDR3 protein: CASIKGEKLFF. As DNA, the CDR3 is TGTGCCAGCATCAAGGGGGAAAAACTGTTTTTT.

The chain recombines TRBV4-1 with TRBJ2-7; D is perhaps TRBD1 (5 bases). Trimming took 0 bases from V and 5 from J, leaving 14 bases between them. The germline CDR1 and CDR2 sequences are MGHRA and YSYEKL. The CDR3 covers 15 residues. The CDR3 region is CASSQDWARAHEQYF. The CDR3 bases are TGCGCCAGCAGCCAAGACTGGGCCAGGGCCCACGAGCAGTACTTC.

This clone has just a few counts. V is TRBV25-1 and J is TRBJ1-1; 7 bases fit TRBD1. CDR1 is MGHDK and CDR2 is SYGVNS in the germline V gene. V lost 1 base and J lost 4; bases outside the gene matches: 3. This CDR3 has 14 amino acids. The CDR3 loop is CASSESPGGTEAFF. CDR3 DNA: TGTGCCAGCAGTGAATCGCCAGGGGGCACTGAAGCTTTCTTT.

This sequence joins TRBV18 and TRBJ2-2, with D perhaps matching TRBD1 (6 bases). Trimming left V 3 bases short and J 4 bases short, with 18 bases between. The CDR3 is made up of 17 amino acids. The germline V gene encodes CDR1 KGHSH and CDR2 LQKENI. The CDR3 bases are TGTGCCAGCTCACCCGGTGGGGGCTTCCCTGGCACCGGGGAGCTGTTTTTT. This gives the protein CASSPGGGFPGTGELFF.

The V gene is TRBV28, the J gene TRBJ2-1; 10 positions match TRBD2. The CDR3 is 16 residues long. After removal of 5 bases from V and 3 bases from J, the junction contained 7 bases not matched to a gene. CDR1 MDHEN and CDR2 SYDVKM come from the germline V gene. The CDR3 nucleotides are TGTGCCAGCAGTGCTCCCGGGACTAGCGTCTACAATGAGCAGTTCTTC. The encoded protein is CASSAPGTSVYNEQFF.

The rearrangement joins TRBV6-5 to TRBJ1-2; 11 nucleotides align to TRBD1. CDR3 size: 15 residues. Trimming cost V 8 bases and J 6 bases; bases outside gene matches: 11. Germline-derived CDR1 and CDR2 are MNHEY and SVGAGI. The CDR3 loop reads CASAGQGALPHGYTF. The CDR3, as DNA: TGTGCCAGCGCCGGACAGGGGGCGCTGCCTCATGGCTACACCTTC.

This chain joins TRBV28 and TRBJ1-4; D is unclear. The germline V gene has CDR1 MDHEN and CDR2 SYDVKM. Trimming stripped 6 bases from V and 4 bases from J, with 12 bases between. The CDR3 covers 14 residues. The chain's CDR3 is CASSPAGSNEKLFF. CDR3 coding DNA: TGTGCCAGCAGCCCAGCCGGGAGTAATGAAAAACTGTTTTTT.

This clone was counted once. This chain links TRBV27 with TRBJ2-3, with D perhaps TRBD2 (6 bases). The CDR3 contains 17 residues. CDR1 and CDR2 (germline): MNHEY, SMNVEV (reference sequence). V was trimmed by 2 bases and J by 0 bases, leaving 15 bases between them. The CDR3 here is CASSLRLAGWSTDTQYF. DNA of the CDR3: TGTGCCAGCAGTTTACGGTTGGCGGGGTGGAGCACAGATACGCAGTATTTT.

V gene TRBV10-3 combines with J gene TRBJ2-7; 8 bases line up with TRBD1. The germline CDR1 and CDR2 sequences are ENHRY and SYGVKD. J gave up 5 bases and V 4 bases, and 7 bases lay outside the gene matches. The CDR3 has 14 residues. The CDR3 region is CAISVRTGIHEQYF. The CDR3 DNA sequence: TGTGCCATCAGTGTTCGGACAGGGATCCACGAGCAGTACTTC.

The chain carries TRBV19 and TRBJ2-3, with 8 bases lining up with TRBD1. Germline CDR1 and CDR2: LNHDA and SQIVND (reference sequence). Germline trimming cut 5 bases from V and 11 bases from J; bases unmatched to any gene: 12. This CDR3 has 14 residues. The DNA for the CDR3 is TGTGCCAGTAGTCCGTGGACAGGGTTTAGTGAGCAGTATTTT. Residues: CASSPWTGFSEQYF.

This sequence joins TRBV29-1 and TRBJ2-1; 11 bases line up with TRBD2. V lost 0 bases and J lost 0; bases outside the gene matches: 7. Germline CDR1 is SQVTM and CDR2 is ANQGSEA. The CDR3 is made up of 18 amino acids. CDR3 sequence reads: CSVEDGGTSGLSYNEQFF. DNA of the CDR3: TGCAGCGTTGAAGATGGCGGGACTAGCGGCCTCTCCTACAATGAGCAGTTCTTC.

This chain connects TRBV7-2 to TRBJ2-3; 8 positions match TRBD2. The CDR3 covers 15 residues. V shed 4 bases, J shed 4 bases, and the junction held 7 bases outside the gene matches. Germline CDR1 and CDR2: SGHTA and FQGNSA. CDR3 sequence reads: CASSSEAGAADTQYF. The CDR3 DNA is TGTGCCAGCAGCTCAGAAGCGGGAGCGGCAGATACGCAGTATTTT.

The chain employs TRBV24-1 and TRBJ2-5; 9 bases are a match to TRBD2. With 1 base clipped from V and 1 base from J, the junction kept 3 bases outside the gene matches. CDR1 KGHDR and CDR2 SFDVKD come from the germline V gene. This CDR3 has 16 amino acids. In nucleotides, the CDR3 is TGTGCCACCAGTGATTTCAAGACTAGCGGCCAAGAGACCCAGTACTTC. It specifies CATSDFKTSGQETQYF.

This clone was recorded only once. The chain carries TRBV11-2 and TRBJ2-2, with a tentative D call TRBD2 (6 bases). Trimming removed 1 base from V and 13 bases from J, with 22 bases in between. From germline, CDR1 is SGHAT and CDR2 FQNNGV. The CDR3 has 16 amino acids. For the CDR3, the DNA is TGTGCCAGCAGCTTAGTAGTGACTAGGCGGCGGTCTGTGCTGTTTTTT. It translates to CASSLVVTRRRSVLFF.

Here the CDR3 reads CASSPLTSGSIDEQYF. DNA of the CDR3: TGTGCCAGCAGCCCCCTCACTAGCGGGAGTATCGACGAGCAGTACTTC. V is TRBV6-2 or TRBV6-3 and J is TRBJ2-7; 11 bases are a match to TRBD2. Germline lookup yields CDR1 MNHEY and CDR2 SVGEGT. The CDR3 spans 16 residues. V was pared by 6 bases and J by 5 bases, with 12 bases of the junction left unmatched.

The chain combines TRBV29-1 with TRBJ2-7, with TRBD1 identical over 8 bases. The germline V gene has CDR1 SQVTM and CDR2 ANQGSEA. The CDR3 is 15 residues long. V dropped 2 bases and J dropped 0; count of bases not matched to a gene: 6. The CDR3 DNA follows: TGCAGCGTTGAATTGGGGACAGGTAACTCCTACGAGCAGTACTTC. Amino acids: CSVELGTGNSYEQYF.

The gene calls are TRBV5-6 and TRBJ1-4, with D possibly matching TRBD1 (5 bases). The CDR3 is 14 residues long. Germline lookup yields CDR1 SGHDT and CDR2 YYEEEE. V was cut by 1 base and J by 8 bases, with 12 bases left in between. CDR3 region: CASSLMRGWEKLFF. In nucleotides, the CDR3 is TGTGCCAGCAGCTTGATGCGGGGGTGGGAAAAACTGTTTTTT.

The chain employs TRBV28 and TRBJ1-1; D is unresolved. V shed 2 bases and J shed 1 base, with 14 bases lying between them. Looked up from germline, CDR1 is MDHEN and CDR2 is SYDVKM. The CDR3 has 16 amino acids. The CDR3 here is CASSLPDQVGNTEAFF. Written as DNA, the CDR3 is TGTGCCAGCAGTTTACCTGACCAGGTGGGGAACACTGAAGCTTTCTTT.

CDR3 sequence (DNA): TGTGCCAGCTCACCAAGAGTAGCGGGAGATGTTGAGCAGTTCTTC. Translation: CASSPRVAGDVEQFF. The chain carries TRBV18 and TRBJ2-1, with 9 bases lining up with TRBD2. After removal of 2 bases from V and 9 bases from J, the junction contained 8 bases not matched to a gene. The CDR3 extends over 15 amino acids. The V gene's germline CDR1 is KGHSH and CDR2 LQKENI.

The chain is built from TRBV27 and TRBJ2-7; possible D gene TRBD1, 6 bases. Per germline, CDR1 MNHEY and CDR2 SMNVEV (reference sequence). Trimming cost V 5 bases and J 6 bases, with 17 bases left between them. CDR3 length equals 14 residues. CDR3 loop: CASSLGTQHLEQYF. CDR3 in DNA: TGTGCCAGCAGTCTCGGGACACAACATCTCGAGCAGTACTTC.

The chain uses TRBV15 and TRBJ2-7, with D possibly being TRBD2 (6 bases). V was clipped by 5 bases and J by 0 bases, with 11 bases between them. Germline CDR1 is LNHNV and CDR2 is YYDKDF (reference sequence). There are 14 residues in the CDR3. CDR3 in DNA: TGTGCCACCAGCTTAGCGGTAAGCTCCTACGAGCAGTACTTC. It codes for CATSLAVSSYEQYF.

This rearrangement joins TRBV27 to TRBJ1-2; D is ambiguous. The CDR3 length is 14 residues. Germline V gives CDR1 MNHEY, CDR2 SMNVEV (reference sequence). Trimming took off 3 bases at V and 8 bases at J, with 16 bases between the two ends. CDR3 nucleotides: TGTGCCAGCAGTTTGAGGGTCGATATGGGCGGCTACACCTTC. Translated: CASSLRVDMGGYTF.